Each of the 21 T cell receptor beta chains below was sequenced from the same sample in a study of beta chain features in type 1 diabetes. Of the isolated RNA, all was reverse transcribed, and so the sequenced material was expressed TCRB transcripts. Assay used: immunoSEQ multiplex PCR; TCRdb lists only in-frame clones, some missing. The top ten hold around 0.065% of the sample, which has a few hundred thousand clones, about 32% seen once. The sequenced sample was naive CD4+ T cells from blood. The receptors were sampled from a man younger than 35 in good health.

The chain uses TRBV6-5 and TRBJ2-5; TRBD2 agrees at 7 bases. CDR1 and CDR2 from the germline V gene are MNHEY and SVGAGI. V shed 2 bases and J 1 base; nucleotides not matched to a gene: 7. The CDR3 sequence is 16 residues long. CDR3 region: CASSYALAASQETQYF. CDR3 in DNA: TGTGCCAGCAGTTACGCCCTAGCGGCAAGCCAAGAGACCCAGTACTTC.

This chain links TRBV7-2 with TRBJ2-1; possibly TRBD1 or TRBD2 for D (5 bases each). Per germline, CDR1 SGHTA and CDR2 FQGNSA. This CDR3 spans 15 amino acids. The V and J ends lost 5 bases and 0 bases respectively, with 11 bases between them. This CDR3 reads CASSGTFSSYNEQFF. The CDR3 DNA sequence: TGTGCCAGCAGCGGGACCTTCAGCTCCTACAATGAGCAGTTCTTC.

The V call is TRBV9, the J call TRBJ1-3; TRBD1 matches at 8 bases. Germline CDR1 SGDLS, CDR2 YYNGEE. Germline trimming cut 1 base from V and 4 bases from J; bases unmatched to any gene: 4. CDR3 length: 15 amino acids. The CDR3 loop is CASSVRQGIGNTIYF. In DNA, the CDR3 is TGTGCCAGCAGCGTACGACAGGGGATAGGAAACACCATATATTTT.

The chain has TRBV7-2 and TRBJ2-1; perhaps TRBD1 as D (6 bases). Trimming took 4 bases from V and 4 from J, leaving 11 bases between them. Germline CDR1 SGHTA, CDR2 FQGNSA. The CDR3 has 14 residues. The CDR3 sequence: CASSSRGTYNEQFF. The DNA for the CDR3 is TGTGCCAGCAGCTCTCGAGGGACATACAATGAGCAGTTCTTC. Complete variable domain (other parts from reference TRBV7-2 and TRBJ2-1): GAGVSQSPSNKVTEKGKDVELRCDPISGHTALYWYRQSLGQGLEFLIYFQGNSAPDKSGLPSDRFSAERTGGSVSTLTIQRTQQEDSAVYLCASSSRGTYNEQFFGPGTRLTVL.

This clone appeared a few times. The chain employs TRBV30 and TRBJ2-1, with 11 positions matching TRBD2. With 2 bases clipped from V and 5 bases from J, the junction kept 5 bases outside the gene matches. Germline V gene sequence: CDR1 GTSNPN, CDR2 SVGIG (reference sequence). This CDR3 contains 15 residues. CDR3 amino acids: CAWSLTSGTNNEQFF. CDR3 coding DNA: TGTGCCTGGAGTCTGACTAGCGGGACGAACAATGAGCAGTTCTTC.

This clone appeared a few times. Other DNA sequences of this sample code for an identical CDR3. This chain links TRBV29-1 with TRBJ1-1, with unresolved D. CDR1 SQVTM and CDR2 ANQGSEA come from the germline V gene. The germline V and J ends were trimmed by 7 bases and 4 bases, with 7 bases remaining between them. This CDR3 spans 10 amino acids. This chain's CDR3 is CSGGGTEAFF. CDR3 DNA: TGCAGCGGTGGAGGCACTGAAGCTTTCTTT.

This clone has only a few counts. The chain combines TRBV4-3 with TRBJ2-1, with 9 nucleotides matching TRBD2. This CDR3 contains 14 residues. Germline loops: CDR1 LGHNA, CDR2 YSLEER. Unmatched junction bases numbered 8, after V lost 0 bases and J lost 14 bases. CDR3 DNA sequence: TGCGCCAGCAGCCAAGAGTGGCTAGCGGGGCTTGAGTTCTTC. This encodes CASSQEWLAGLEFF.

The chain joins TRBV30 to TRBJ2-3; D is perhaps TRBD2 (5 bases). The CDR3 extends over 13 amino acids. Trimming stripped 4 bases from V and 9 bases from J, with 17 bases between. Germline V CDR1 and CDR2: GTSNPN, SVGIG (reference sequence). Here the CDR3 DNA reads TGTGCCTGGACCGTCGGGGTCGGGCGGACGCAGTATTTT. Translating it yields CAWTVGVGRTQYF. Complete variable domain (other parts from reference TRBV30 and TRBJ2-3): SQTIHQWPATLVQPVGSPLSLECTVEGTSNPNLYWYRQAAGRGLQLLFYSVGIGQISSEVPQNLSASRPQDRQFILSSKKLLLSDSGFYLCAWTVGVGRTQYFGPGTRLTVL.

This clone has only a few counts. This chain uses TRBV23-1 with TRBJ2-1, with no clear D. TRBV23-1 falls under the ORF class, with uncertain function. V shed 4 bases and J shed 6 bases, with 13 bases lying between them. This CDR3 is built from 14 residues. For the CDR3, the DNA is TGCGCCAGCAGTCGACGCCTCAAAGCCAATGAGCAGTTCTTC. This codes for CASSRRLKANEQFF.

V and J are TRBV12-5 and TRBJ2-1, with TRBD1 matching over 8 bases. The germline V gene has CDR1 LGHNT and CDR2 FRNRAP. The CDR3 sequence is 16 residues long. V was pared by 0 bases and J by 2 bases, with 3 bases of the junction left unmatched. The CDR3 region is CASGLVQGVPYNEQFF. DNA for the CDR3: TGTGCTAGTGGTTTGGTACAGGGGGTCCCCTACAATGAGCAGTTCTTC.

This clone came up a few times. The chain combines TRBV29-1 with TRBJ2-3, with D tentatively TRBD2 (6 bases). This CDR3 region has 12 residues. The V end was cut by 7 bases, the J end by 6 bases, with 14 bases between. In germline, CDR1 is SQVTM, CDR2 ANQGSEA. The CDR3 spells CSAGTRGDTQYF. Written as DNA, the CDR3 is TGCAGCGCCGGTACCCGGGGGGATACGCAGTATTTT.

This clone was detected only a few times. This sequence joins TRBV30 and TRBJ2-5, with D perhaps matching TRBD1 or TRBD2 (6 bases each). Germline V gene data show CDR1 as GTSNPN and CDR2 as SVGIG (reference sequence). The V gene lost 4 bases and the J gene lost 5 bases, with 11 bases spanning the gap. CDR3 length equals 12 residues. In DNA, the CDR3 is TGTGCCTGGATGGGGGGCTGGGAGACCCAGTACTTC. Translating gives CAWMGGWETQYF.

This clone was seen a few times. The DNA of the CDR3 is TGCAGCGTTGTGGGGAGACTGTCCTACAATGAGCAGTTCTTC. Translated, it gives CSVVGRLSYNEQFF. The V call is TRBV29-1, the J call TRBJ2-1, with a tentative D call TRBD2 (5 bases). The CDR3 consists of 14 residues. Looked up from germline, CDR1 is SQVTM and CDR2 is ANQGSEA. Trimming shortened V by 4 bases and J by 1 base, and 11 bases separated the two germline ends.

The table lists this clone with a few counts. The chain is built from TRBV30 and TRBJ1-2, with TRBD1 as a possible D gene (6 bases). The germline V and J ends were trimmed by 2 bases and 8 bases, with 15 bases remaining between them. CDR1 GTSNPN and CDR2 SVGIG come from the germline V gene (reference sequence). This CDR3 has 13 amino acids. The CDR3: CAWSRLRGRGYTF. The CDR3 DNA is TGTGCCTGGAGTCGTCTGCGGGGGCGAGGCTACACCTTC.

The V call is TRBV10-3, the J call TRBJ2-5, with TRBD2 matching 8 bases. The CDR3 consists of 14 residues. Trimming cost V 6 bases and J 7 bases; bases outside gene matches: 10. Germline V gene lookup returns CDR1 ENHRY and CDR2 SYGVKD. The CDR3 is CAIRGDSAGGTQYF. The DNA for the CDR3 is TGTGCCATCAGGGGCGACAGCGCGGGAGGGACCCAGTACTTC.

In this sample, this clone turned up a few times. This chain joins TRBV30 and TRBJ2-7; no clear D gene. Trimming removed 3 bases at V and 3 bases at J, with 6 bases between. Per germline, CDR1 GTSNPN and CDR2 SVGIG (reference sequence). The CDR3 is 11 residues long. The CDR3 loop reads CAWRSGYEQYF. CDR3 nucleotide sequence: TGTGCCTGGAGGAGTGGCTACGAGCAGTACTTC.

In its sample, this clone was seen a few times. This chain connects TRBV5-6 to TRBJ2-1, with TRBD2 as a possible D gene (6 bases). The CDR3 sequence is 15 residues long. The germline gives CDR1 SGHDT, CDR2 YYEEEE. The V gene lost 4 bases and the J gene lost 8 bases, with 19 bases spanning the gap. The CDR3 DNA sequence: TGTGCCAGCAGCACCCGACTAGACTTCGGGGATGAGCAGTTCTTC. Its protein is CASSTRLDFGDEQFF.

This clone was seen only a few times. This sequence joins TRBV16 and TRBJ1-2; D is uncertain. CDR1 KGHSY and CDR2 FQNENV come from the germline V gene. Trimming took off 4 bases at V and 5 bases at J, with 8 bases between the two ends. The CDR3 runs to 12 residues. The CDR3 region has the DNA TGTGCCAGCAGCCGCACAAATTATGGCTACACCTTC. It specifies CASSRTNYGYTF.

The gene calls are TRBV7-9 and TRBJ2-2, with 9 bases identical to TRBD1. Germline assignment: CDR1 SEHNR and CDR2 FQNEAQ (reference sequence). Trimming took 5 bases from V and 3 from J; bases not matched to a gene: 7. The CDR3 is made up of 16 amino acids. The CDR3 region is CASSPPGTGYTGELFF. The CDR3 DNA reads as TGTGCCAGCAGCCCCCCCGGGACAGGGTACACCGGGGAGCTGTTTTTT.

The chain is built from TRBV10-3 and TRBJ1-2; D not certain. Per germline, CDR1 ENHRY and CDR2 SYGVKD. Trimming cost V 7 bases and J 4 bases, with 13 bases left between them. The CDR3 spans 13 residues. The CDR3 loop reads CAITMDGLYGYTF. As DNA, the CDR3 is TGTGCCATCACCATGGACGGCCTCTATGGCTACACCTTC.

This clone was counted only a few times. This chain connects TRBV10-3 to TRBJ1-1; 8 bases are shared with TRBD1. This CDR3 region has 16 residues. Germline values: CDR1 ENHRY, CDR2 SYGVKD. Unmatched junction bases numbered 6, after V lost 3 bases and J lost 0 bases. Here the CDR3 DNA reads TGTGCCATCAGTGATTCGGCAGGGGGCTTGAACACTGAAGCTTTCTTT. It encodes CAISDSAGGLNTEAFF.